These T cell receptor beta chains were read from a single sample in a study of blood T cell repertoires in COVID-19. Here immunoSEQ multiplex PCR was the method, and the copy in TCRdb shows in-frame clones only, minus some. The sample gives 250,000 or so clones, 85% to 90% of which show up once; around 7.3% is in the top ten. The sequenced sample consisted of peripheral blood. These receptor sequences come from a woman between 65 and 79 years old with active or convalescent COVID-19. CDR3s include the opening cysteine and the closing phenylalanine or tryptophan. D genes are given only for firm matches. Rows give clone size only sometimes, using once, few, many, or a class for an expanded clone.

v_gene	j_gene	d_gene	abundance	CDR3aa	CDR3nt
TRBV5-1	TRBJ2-3	NA	NA	CASSPGNTDTQYF	TGCGCCAGCAGCCCCGGGAACACAGATACGCAGTATTTT
TRBV7-9	TRBJ1-2	NA	once	CASSPPGVVGSYGYTF	TGTGCCAGCAGCCCCCCGGGGGTAGTGGGGAGTTATGGCTACACCTTC
TRBV24-1	TRBJ2-3	NA	NA	CALLEDTQYF	TGTGCCTTACTCGAGGATACGCAGTATTTT
TRBV7-9	TRBJ2-1	NA	NA	CASSLEGVSEQFF	TGTGCCAGCAGCTTAGAAGGGGTCAGTGAGCAGTTCTTC
TRBV6-6	TRBJ1-1	TRBD1	NA	CATQLNRGDTEAFF	TGTGCCACCCAGTTGAACAGGGGAGATACTGAAGCTTTCTTT
TRBV19	TRBJ2-1	TRBD2	NA	CASAGLGYNEQFF	TGTGCCAGTGCGGGACTAGGCTACAATGAGCAGTTCTTC
TRBV6-6	TRBJ1-1	TRBD1	NA	CASSPRQGKSSEAFF	TGTGCCAGCAGCCCGAGACAGGGAAAATCCTCCGAAGCTTTCTTT
TRBV19	TRBJ1-1	NA	NA	CASSIDLATRNTEAFF	TGTGCCAGTAGTATAGATCTGGCGACACGGAACACTGAAGCTTTCTTT
TRBV28	TRBJ1-4	NA	NA	CASGSGTGEKLFF	TGTGCCAGCGGATCCGGGACTGGAGAAAAACTGTTTTTT
TRBV11-2	TRBJ2-1	NA	NA	CASSLEWGDYNEQFF	TGTGCCAGCAGCTTAGAGTGGGGGGACTACAATGAGCAGTTCTTC
TRBV6-4	TRBJ1-5	TRBD1	few	CASSLTGDQPQHF	TGTGCCAGCAGCTTGACAGGGGATCAGCCCCAGCATTTT
TRBV14	TRBJ1-1	TRBD1	NA	CASAPGQGNTEAFF	TGTGCCAGCGCTCCGGGACAGGGGAACACTGAAGCTTTCTTT
TRBV11-2	TRBJ1-1	NA	NA	CASSLDGGATEAFF	TGTGCCAGCAGCTTAGATGGGGGGGCCACTGAAGCTTTCTTT
TRBV5-8	TRBJ2-2	TRBD2	NA	CASSPWTSGVNTGELFF	TGTGCCAGCAGCCCTTGGACTAGCGGGGTTAACACCGGGGAGCTGTTTTTT
TRBV19	TRBJ2-1	NA	NA	CASSITPSQPGNEQFF	TGTGCCAGTAGTATCACCCCATCTCAACCGGGGAATGAGCAGTTCTTC
TRBV5-4	TRBJ2-2	TRBD2	NA	CASSPYWGGGTGELFF	TGTGCCAGCAGCCCTTATTGGGGCGGGGGCACCGGGGAGCTGTTTTTT
TRBV7-2	TRBJ2-5	TRBD2	NA	CASSQGTGGSETQYF	TGTGCCAGCAGCCAAGGGACGGGAGGGTCAGAGACCCAGTACTTC
TRBV24-1	TRBJ1-5	NA	NA	CATSPSGRAGSSNQPQHF	TGTGCCACCAGTCCCTCGGGGAGGGCGGGGAGTAGCAATCAGCCCCAGCATTTT
TRBV5-6	TRBJ2-7	NA	few	CASSLDSNEQYF	TGTGCCAGCAGCCTCGACAGCAACGAGCAGTACTTC
TRBV24-1	TRBJ1-2	TRBD1	NA	CATSDYRTGDGYTF	TGTGCCACCAGTGATTACCGGACAGGGGACGGCTACACCTTC
TRBV10-2	TRBJ2-2	TRBD1	NA	CASRTGTGGTGELFF	TGCGCCAGCAGGACCGGGACAGGGGGCACCGGGGAGCTGTTTTTT
TRBV6-2/TRBV6-3	TRBJ2-3	TRBD2	NA	CASSYATFLAGGPRHTQYF	TGTGCCAGCAGTTACGCCACCTTCCTAGCGGGGGGCCCGCGTCATACGCAGTATTTT
TRBV4-3	TRBJ2-3	NA	NA	CASSQELIWGTDTQYF	TGCGCCAGCAGCCAGGAACTAATTTGGGGCACAGATACGCAGTATTTT
TRBV6-5	TRBJ2-5	TRBD2	NA	CASSYSGAQETQYF	TGTGCCAGCAGTTATAGCGGGGCTCAAGAGACCCAGTACTTC
TRBV6-6	TRBJ2-3	TRBD2	NA	CASSSGTSGGLSSTDTQYF	TGTGCCAGCAGCTCCGGGACTAGCGGGGGGTTATCTAGCACAGATACGCAGTATTTT
TRBV4-2	TRBJ2-5	NA	NA	CASSQQTAGTQYF	TGTGCCAGCAGTCAGCAGACCGCGGGGACCCAGTACTTC
TRBV5-1	TRBJ1-1	TRBD1	NA	CASSFGQGGTEAFF	TGCGCCAGCAGTTTCGGACAGGGTGGCACTGAAGCTTTCTTT
TRBV2	TRBJ1-2	NA	NA	CASRLSQGGYGYTF	TGTGCCAGCAGACTCTCTCAGGGAGGGTATGGCTACACCTTC
TRBV14	TRBJ1-2	TRBD1	NA	CASSRQGASYYGYTF	TGTGCCAGCAGCCGACAGGGAGCGAGTTACTATGGCTACACCTTC
TRBV6-4	TRBJ2-2	TRBD1	NA	CASSDLGTGITGELFF	TGTGCCAGCAGTGACTTGGGGACAGGGATCACCGGGGAGCTGTTTTTT
TRBV20-1	TRBJ1-6	TRBD1	NA	CSATGESPLHF	TGCAGTGCGACAGGGGAGTCACCCCTCCACTTT
TRBV19	TRBJ1-5	TRBD1	NA	CASRDRPYSNQPQHF	TGTGCCAGTAGGGACAGGCCATATAGCAATCAGCCCCAGCATTTT
TRBV9	TRBJ2-2	NA	NA	CASSARTSTGELFF	TGTGCCAGCAGCGCCAGGACATCCACCGGGGAGCTGTTTTTT
TRBV4-3	TRBJ1-2	NA	NA	CASSQGGGGYTF	TGCGCCAGCAGCCAAGGAGGGGGTGGCTACACCTTC
TRBV19	TRBJ1-6	TRBD1	NA	CASNRGRSYNSPLHF	TGTGCCAGCAACAGGGGGCGCTCCTATAATTCACCCCTCCACTTT
TRBV5-1	TRBJ2-5	NA	NA	CASRGVQETQYF	TGCGCCAGCAGGGGCGTACAAGAGACCCAGTACTTC
TRBV10-3	TRBJ2-7	TRBD2	once	CATKGLWTSGVYEQYF	TGTGCCACTAAAGGGCTCTGGACTAGCGGGGTGTACGAGCAGTACTTC
TRBV10-2	TRBJ1-3	NA	few	CASSGGVSSGNTIYF	TGCGCCAGCTCCGGGGGGGTAAGCTCTGGAAACACCATATATTTT
TRBV5-8	TRBJ1-5	NA	NA	CASSLGGGFNQPQHF	TGTGCCAGCAGCTTGGGGGGGGGCTTCAATCAGCCCCAGCATTTT
TRBV6-4	TRBJ1-4	NA	NA	CASSEGGGHNEKLFF	TGTGCCAGCAGTGAGGGAGGGGGTCATAATGAAAAACTGTTTTTT
TRBV14	TRBJ2-5	TRBD1	NA	CASSRRARGPGETQYF	TGTGCCAGCAGCCGCCGAGCCAGGGGGCCCGGAGAGACCCAGTACTTC
TRBV10-2	TRBJ1-6	NA	few	CASSQNSPLHF	TGCGCCAGCAGTCAGAATTCACCCCTCCACTTT
TRBV29-1	TRBJ2-3	TRBD2	NA	CSAFPSGIADTQYF	TGCAGCGCCTTCCCTAGCGGGATAGCAGATACGCAGTATTTT
TRBV18	TRBJ1-1	TRBD1	NA	CASSPPPTGGIAAFF	TGTGCCAGCTCACCACCACCTACAGGGGGCATTGCCGCTTTCTTT
TRBV29-1	TRBJ1-2	NA	NA	CSVGFGPFNNYGYTF	TGCAGCGTTGGTTTCGGTCCATTCAATAACTATGGCTACACCTTC
TRBV6-2/TRBV6-3	TRBJ2-3	NA	NA	CASSFIRLDTQYF	TGTGCCAGCAGTTTTATCCGGTTGGATACGCAGTATTTT
TRBV10-3	TRBJ1-2	TRBD1	NA	CAITPDRANYGYTF	TGTGCCATCACCCCGGACAGGGCTAACTATGGCTACACCTTC
TRBV18	TRBJ2-5	NA	NA	CASSPSRLKTQYF	TGTGCCAGCTCACCAAGTCGGTTGAAGACCCAGTACTTC
TRBV5-4	TRBJ2-5	NA	NA	CASSLVGHETQYF	TGTGCCAGCAGCTTGGTGGGGCACGAGACCCAGTACTTC
TRBV2	TRBJ1-4	TRBD1	NA	CASSEAGTVSEKLFF	TGTGCCAGCAGTGAAGCGGGGACAGTCAGTGAAAAACTGTTTTTT
TRBV6-5	TRBJ1-1	NA	NA	CASSSYRNTEAFF	TGTGCCAGCAGTTCCTACCGGAACACTGAAGCTTTCTTT
TRBV13	TRBJ1-1	NA	NA	CASSLTGTEAFF	TGTGCCAGCAGCTTAACAGGGACTGAAGCTTTCTTT
TRBV19	TRBJ2-1	TRBD2	NA	CASSIFSLAGGSSSYNEQFF	TGTGCCAGTAGTATTTTTTCTCTAGCGGGGGGTTCCTCCTCCTACAATGAGCAGTTCTTC
TRBV29-1	TRBJ1-1	NA	NA	CSVSRNTEAFF	TGCAGCGTCTCCAGGAACACTGAAGCTTTCTTT
TRBV28	TRBJ1-2	TRBD1	NA	CASIPSDRGRRGYTF	TGTGCCAGCATCCCCTCGGACAGGGGGCGGCGTGGCTACACCTTC
TRBV9	TRBJ2-1	NA	NA	CASTPGVSSYNEQFF	TGTGCCAGCACACCAGGGGTGAGCTCCTACAATGAGCAGTTCTTC
TRBV5-1	TRBJ1-4	NA	NA	CASSTGQSNEKLFF	TGCGCCAGCAGCACCGGACAGTCTAATGAAAAACTGTTTTTT
TRBV7-9	TRBJ2-7	TRBD2	NA	CASTSWNGASGDSYEQYF	TGTGCCAGCACCTCTTGGAACGGGGCTAGCGGGGATTCCTACGAGCAGTACTTC
TRBV28	TRBJ2-2	NA	NA	CASNDPGTTGLGGELFF	TGTGCCAGCAACGACCCAGGGACAACGGGGCTGGGCGGGGAGCTGTTTTTT
TRBV29-1	TRBJ2-2	NA	NA	CSVEDRGARIAGELFF	TGCAGCGTTGAAGATCGGGGAGCCCGAATAGCCGGGGAGCTGTTTTTT